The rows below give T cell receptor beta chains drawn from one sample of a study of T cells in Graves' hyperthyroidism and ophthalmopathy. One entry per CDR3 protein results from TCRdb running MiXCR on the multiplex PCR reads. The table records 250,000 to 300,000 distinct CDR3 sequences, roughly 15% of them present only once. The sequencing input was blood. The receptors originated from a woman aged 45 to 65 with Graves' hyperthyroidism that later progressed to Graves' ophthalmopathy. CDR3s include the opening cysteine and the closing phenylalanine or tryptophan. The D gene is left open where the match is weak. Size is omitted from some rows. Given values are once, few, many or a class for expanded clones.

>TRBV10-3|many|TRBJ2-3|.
CAIRRAASTDTQYF
TGTGCCATCAGGCGGGCAGCGAGCACAGATACGCAGTATTTT
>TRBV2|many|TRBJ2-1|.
CASRAESSYNEQFF
TGTGCCAGCAGGGCAGAGAGCTCCTACAATGAGCAGTTCTTC
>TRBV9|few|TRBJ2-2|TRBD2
CASNGEGRGELFF
TGTGCCAGCAATGGGGAGGGACGTGGGGAGCTGTTTTTT
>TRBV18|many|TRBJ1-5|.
CASSPPTASNQPQHF
TGTGCCAGCTCACCACCCACAGCTAGCAATCAGCCCCAGCATTTT
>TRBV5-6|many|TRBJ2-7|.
CASSRIAEYSYEQYF
TGTGCCAGCAGCCGGATAGCGGAATACTCCTACGAGCAGTACTTC
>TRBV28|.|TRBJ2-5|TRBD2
CASSWTSGLAGETQYF
TGTGCCAGCAGTTGGACTAGCGGCTTAGCAGGAGAGACCCAGTACTTC
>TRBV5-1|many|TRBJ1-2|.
CASSSTGSPFDYGYTF
TGCGCCAGCAGCTCCACGGGGAGTCCATTCGACTATGGCTACACCTTC
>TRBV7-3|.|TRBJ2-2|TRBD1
CASSKAGQGASGELFF
TGTGCCAGCAGTAAAGCGGGACAGGGGGCGTCCGGGGAGCTGTTTTTT
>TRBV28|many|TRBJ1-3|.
CASSFGGAKSGNTIYF
TGTGCCAGCAGTTTCGGGGGCGCTAAATCTGGAAACACCATATATTTT
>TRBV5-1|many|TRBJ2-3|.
CASSDRLADTQYF
TGCGCCAGCAGCGATCGATTAGCAGATACGCAGTATTTT
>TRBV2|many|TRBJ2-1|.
CASNRNRLIDEQFF
TGTGCCAGCAATCGGAATAGGCTTATCGATGAGCAGTTCTTC
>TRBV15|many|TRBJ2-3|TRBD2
CATSNLLAGGKDTQYF
TGTGCCACCAGCAACCTTCTAGCGGGAGGGAAAGATACGCAGTATTTT
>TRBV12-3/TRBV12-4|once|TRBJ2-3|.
CASSLALGISGDTQYF
TGTGCCAGCAGTTTAGCTTTGGGAATTTCGGGAGATACGCAGTATTTT
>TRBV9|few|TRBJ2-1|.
CASSVALGIAVAPYNEQFF
TGTGCCAGCAGCGTAGCCCTGGGGATAGCGGTAGCCCCCTACAATGAGCAGTTCTTC
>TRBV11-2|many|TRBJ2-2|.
CASSLGGGANGELFF
TGTGCCAGCAGCTTAGGAGGAGGGGCAAACGGGGAGCTGTTTTTT
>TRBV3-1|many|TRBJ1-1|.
CASPGVGGTEAFF
TGTGCCAGCCCGGGGGTAGGGGGGACTGAAGCTTTCTTT
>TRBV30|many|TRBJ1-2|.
CAWSVKGSSYGYTF
TGTGCCTGGAGTGTTAAAGGATCCAGCTATGGCTACACCTTC
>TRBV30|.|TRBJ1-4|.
CAWSVKGTTNEKLFF
TGTGCCTGGAGTGTGAAGGGGACAACTAATGAAAAACTGTTTTTT
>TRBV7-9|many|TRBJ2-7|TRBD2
CASSLVRASGSPYEQYF
TGTGCCAGCAGCTTAGTGCGCGCGAGCGGGAGCCCCTACGAGCAGTACTTC
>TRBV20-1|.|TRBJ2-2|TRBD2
CSARRLAGANTGELFF
TGCAGTGCTCGGAGGCTAGCGGGAGCGAACACCGGGGAGCTGTTTTTT
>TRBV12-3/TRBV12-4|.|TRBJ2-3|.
CASSLYPDTDTQYF
TGTGCCAGCAGTTTATATCCAGACACAGATACGCAGTATTTT
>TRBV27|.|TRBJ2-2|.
CASSLSPTDTGELFF
TGTGCCAGCAGTTTGAGTCCCACGGACACCGGGGAGCTGTTTTTT
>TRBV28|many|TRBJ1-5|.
CASSLKVTSYSNQPQHF
TGTGCCAGCAGTTTAAAGGTCACCTCTTATAGCAATCAGCCCCAGCATTTT
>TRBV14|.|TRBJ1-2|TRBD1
CASSRGQVYGYTF
TGTGCCAGCAGCCGGGGACAGGTCTATGGCTACACCTTC
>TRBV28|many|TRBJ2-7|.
CASSLQGYEQYF
TGTGCCAGCAGCTTACAGGGCTACGAGCAGTACTTC
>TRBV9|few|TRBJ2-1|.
CASSQSSLYPTRDEQFF
TGTGCCAGCAGCCAATCTAGTCTGTACCCCACAAGGGATGAGCAGTTCTTC
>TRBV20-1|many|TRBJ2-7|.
CSAPPQGSYEQYF
TGCAGTGCTCCCCCACAGGGTTCCTACGAGCAGTACTTC
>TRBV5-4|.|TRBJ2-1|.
CASSNWQRVNEQFF
TGTGCCAGCAGCAATTGGCAAAGGGTGAATGAGCAGTTCTTC
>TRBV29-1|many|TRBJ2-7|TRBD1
CSVEGGTGLYEQYF
TGCAGCGTTGAAGGAGGGACAGGGCTGTACGAGCAGTACTTC
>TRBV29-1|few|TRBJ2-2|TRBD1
CSVLGQGKSGELFF
TGCAGCGTTTTGGGACAGGGGAAGAGCGGGGAGCTGTTTTTT
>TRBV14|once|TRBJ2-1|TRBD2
CASSQEVGRAGEQFF
TGTGCCAGCAGCCAAGAAGTCGGGAGGGCCGGTGAGCAGTTCTTC
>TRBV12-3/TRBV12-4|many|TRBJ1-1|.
CASGPTVGREKAFF
TGTGCCAGCGGGCCCACAGTGGGACGAGAGAAAGCTTTCTTT
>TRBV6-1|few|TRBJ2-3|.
CASSEEDMDTQYF
TGTGCCAGCAGTGAGGAGGACATGGATACGCAGTATTTT
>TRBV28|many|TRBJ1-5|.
CASTSGASHSNQPQHF
TGTGCCAGCACCTCAGGGGCGAGTCATAGCAATCAGCCCCAGCATTTT
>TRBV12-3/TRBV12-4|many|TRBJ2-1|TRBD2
CASSAYSGSYDEQFF
TGTGCCAGCAGCGCGTACAGCGGGAGTTATGATGAGCAGTTCTTC
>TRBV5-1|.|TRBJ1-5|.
CASSPDEGNQPQHF
TGCGCCAGCAGTCCGGACGAAGGCAATCAGCCCCAGCATTTT
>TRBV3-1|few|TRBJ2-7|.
CASSQRQGGVGEQYF
TGTGCCAGCAGCCAAAGACAGGGCGGGGTAGGAGAGCAGTACTTC
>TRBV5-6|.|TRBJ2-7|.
CASSSRGTGLYEQYF
TGTGCCAGCAGCTCCAGAGGGACTGGTCTCTACGAGCAGTACTTC
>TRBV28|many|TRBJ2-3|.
CASSLFGQRTDTQYF
TGTGCCAGCAGTTTATTCGGACAGCGCACAGATACGCAGTATTTT
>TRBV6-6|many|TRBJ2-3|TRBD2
CASSYSGRGSTDTQYF
TGTGCCAGCAGTTACTCGGGGCGGGGGAGCACAGATACGCAGTATTTT
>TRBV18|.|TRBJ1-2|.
CASSPNPRTF
TGTGCCAGCTCACCAAATCCCAGGACCTTC
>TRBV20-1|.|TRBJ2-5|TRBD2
CSAETSPQETQYF
TGCAGTGCTGAGACTAGCCCTCAAGAGACCCAGTACTTC
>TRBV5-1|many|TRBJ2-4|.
CASSLAGILAKNIQYF
TGCGCCAGCAGCTTGGCCGGCATTCTAGCCAAAAACATTCAGTACTTC
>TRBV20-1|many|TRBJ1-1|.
CSARLVWNSGDTEAFF
TGCAGTGCTAGGCTTGTGTGGAACTCTGGGGACACTGAAGCTTTCTTT
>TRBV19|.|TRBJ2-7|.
CASSDRYGPTYEQYF
TGTGCCAGTAGTGACAGGTACGGTCCTACCTACGAGCAGTACTTC
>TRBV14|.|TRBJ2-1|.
CASSQRAGIIHSEQFF
TGTGCCAGCAGCCAACGGGCGGGAATTATACACAGTGAGCAGTTCTTC
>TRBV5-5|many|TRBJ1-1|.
CASSLMGNTEAFF
TGTGCCAGCAGCTTGATGGGGAACACTGAAGCTTTCTTT
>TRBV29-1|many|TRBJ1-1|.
CSAAGGGENTEAFF
TGCAGCGCCGCCGGGGGGGGAGAGAACACTGAAGCTTTCTTT
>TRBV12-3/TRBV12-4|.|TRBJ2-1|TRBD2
CASSRSSGRVHEQFF
TGTGCCAGCAGCCGATCTAGCGGGAGGGTCCATGAGCAGTTCTTC
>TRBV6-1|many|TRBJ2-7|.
CASSQDPVAEQYF
TGTGCCAGCAGCCAGGACCCGGTGGCCGAGCAGTACTTC
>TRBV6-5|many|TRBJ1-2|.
CASGGGTANYGYTF
TGTGCCAGCGGAGGGGGTACGGCTAACTATGGCTACACCTTC
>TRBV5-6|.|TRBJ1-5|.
CASSLGAQPQHF
TGTGCCAGCAGCTTGGGGGCCCAGCCCCAGCATTTT
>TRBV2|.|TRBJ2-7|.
CASSEHSNQSEQYF
TGTGCCAGCAGTGAACATTCCAATCAAAGCGAGCAGTACTTC
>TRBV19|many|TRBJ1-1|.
CASSSDGRGTEAFF
TGTGCCAGTAGTTCCGACGGTCGAGGCACTGAAGCTTTCTTT